This TCR beta chain was sequenced during a study of T cell responses to AZD1222 COVID-19 vaccine. Whole-study context: Timing groups of about 4 and about 12 weeks for second doses were pooled.

Findings and caveats of the study: In all cases, repertoires were sampled only after the peak T cell response. It should be noted that donors were predominantly white British and more often female, and clonal diversity was possibly underestimated.

On this clone itself: Antigen: not known.

Using immunoSEQ multiplex PCR, the repertoire was profiled, and TCRdb retains in-frame clones only, with some absent. The sample includes around 110,000 clones, about nine tenths of them seen just once. Germline loops: CDR1 LGHNA, CDR2 YNFKEQ. Trimming pared 0 bases from V and 2 bases from J, leaving 12 bases between. CDR3 length: 16 amino acids. The chain employs TRBV4-2 and TRBJ2-3; D possibly uses TRBD1 or TRBD2 (5 bases each). The source was peripheral blood, collected on day 0 of AZD1222 vaccination. This receptor was obtained from an adult in good health. The CDR3 DNA reads TGTGCCAGCAGCCAAGATCGTCGGGGCTACACAGATACGCAGTATTTT. Translated: CASSQDRRGYTDTQYF.